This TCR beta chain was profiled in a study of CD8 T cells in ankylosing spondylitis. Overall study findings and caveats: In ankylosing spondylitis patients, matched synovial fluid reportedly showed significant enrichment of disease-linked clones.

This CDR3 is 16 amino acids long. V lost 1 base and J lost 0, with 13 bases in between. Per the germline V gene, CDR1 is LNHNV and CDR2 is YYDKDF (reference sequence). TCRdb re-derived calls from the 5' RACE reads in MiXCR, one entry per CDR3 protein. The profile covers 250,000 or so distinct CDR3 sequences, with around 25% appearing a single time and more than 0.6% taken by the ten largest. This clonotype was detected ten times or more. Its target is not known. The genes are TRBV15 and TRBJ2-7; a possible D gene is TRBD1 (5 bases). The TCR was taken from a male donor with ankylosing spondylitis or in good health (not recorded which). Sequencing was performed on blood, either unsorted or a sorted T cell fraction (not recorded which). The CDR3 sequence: CATSRVGAGYSYEQYF. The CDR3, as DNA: TGTGCCACCAGCAGAGTAGGGGCAGGGTACTCCTACGAGCAGTACTTC.